The present entry profiles one TCR beta chain with its context. The entry originates in a study of blood T cell repertoires in COVID-19. Background on the study: There were acute and convalescent COVID-19 samples, and they came from the United States, Italy and Spain. T cells, B-cell-depleted T cells, or PBMCs supplied cDNA or gDNA.

This study enrolled people aged about 18 to 90 from around 26 US geographic areas. Authors' data handling: It was from reference gene primer amplification that nucleated cell counts were estimated. Assay: immunoSEQ multiplex PCR; the TCRdb copy retains only in-frame clones and omits some. V and J calls and clone size are those listed in that table; D and trimming were worked out from the DNA. The top ten hold 8.5% to 10% of the sample, which has approximately 210,000 clones, 65% to 90% seen once. The origin of this receptor is a woman between 50 and 59 years old with acute COVID-19. The sample taken for sequencing was PBMCs or T cells enriched from blood (not recorded which).

CDR3 sequence: CASSPRLSSGNTIYF. For the CDR3, the DNA is TGTGCCAGCTCACCCCGACTTAGCTCTGGAAACACCATATATTTT. The chain combines TRBV18 with TRBJ1-3; D is unclear. The V end was cut by 3 bases, the J end by 0 bases, with 9 bases between. The CDR3 is 15 residues long. Germline lookup yields CDR1 KGHSH and CDR2 LQKENI.